The entry below gives a single TCR beta chain sequence along with its context. The CDR3 totals 15 residues. With 3 bases clipped from V and 5 bases from J, the junction kept 8 bases outside the gene matches. Germline V lookup: CDR1 PRHDT, CDR2 FYEKMQ (reference sequence). This specimen comes from a study of blood T cell repertoires in COVID-19. Study information: Acute and convalescent COVID-19 specimens originated in the United States, Italy and Spain. Sources were T cells, B-cell-depleted T cells, or PBMCs; the material itself was cDNA or gDNA.

Per the original data handling: Estimation of nucleated cell counts relied on the amplification of reference gene primers. This table comes from immunoSEQ multiplex PCR, and its TCRdb copy is limited to in-frame clones, with some not included. The V and J calls and clone size come from that table; D and trimming were worked out from the DNA. The repertoire holds approximately 76,000 clones, with 75% to 85% as singletons. This clonotype was sampled from a woman aged 55-69 years with acute or convalescent COVID-19. Input material: peripheral blood. V gene TRBV13 combines with J gene TRBJ1-2, with 8 positions matching TRBD1. CDR3 in DNA: TGTGCCAGCAGCTTCAGACAGGGGAGGTCATATGGCTACACCTTC. Translated, it gives CASSFRQGRSYGYTF.